This is a list of T cell receptor beta chains from one sample in a study of blood T cells in healthy people across ages. TCRdb fed the 5' RACE reads into MiXCR, producing one record per CDR3 protein. Here the sample spans fewer than 1.5 million distinct CDR3 sequences, approximately 42% being singletons. Sequencing was carried out using blood. Receptors were obtained from a woman under 30 in good health. CDR3s include the opening cysteine and the closing phenylalanine or tryptophan. Fields, in order: J gene, V gene, D gene, clone size, CDR3 protein, CDR3 DNA. D genes are given only for firm matches. Clone size appears in some rows only: once, few, many, or a class for an expanded clone.

TRBJ1-1 | TRBV9 | TRBD1 | . | CASSVGVGGLPEAFF | TGTGCCAGCAGCGTAGGGGTAGGGGGCTTACCTGAAGCTTTCTTT
TRBJ2-3 | TRBV25-1 | TRBD2 | . | CASGTPSGLGDTQYF | TGTGCCAGCGGGACGCCTAGCGGCCTCGGGGATACGCAGTATTTT
TRBJ2-7 | TRBV6-4 | . | . | CASSDASGGNEQYF | TGTGCCAGCAGTGACGCGTCCGGGGGAAATGAGCAGTACTTC
TRBJ1-2 | TRBV7-3 | . | few | CASSLGTGLDYGYTF | TGTGCCAGCAGCTTAGGTACAGGGTTGGACTATGGCTACACCTTC
TRBJ2-1 | TRBV27 | TRBD2 | . | CTGSALGGASYNEQFF | TGTACCGGCAGTGCTCTCGGGGGGGCCTCCTACAATGAGCAGTTCTTC
TRBJ2-2 | TRBV9 | . | . | CASSFSPENTGELFF | TGTGCCAGCAGCTTCTCACCGGAGAACACCGGGGAGCTGTTTTTT
TRBJ1-1 | TRBV5-1 | TRBD1 | . | CASSRTPGQLNTEAFF | TGCGCCAGCAGCAGAACTCCGGGACAGTTGAACACTGAAGCTTTCTTT
TRBJ1-1 | TRBV29-1 | TRBD1 | few | CSVYRGRTEAFF | TGCAGCGTCTACAGGGGCCGCACTGAAGCTTTCTTT
TRBJ2-7 | TRBV6-5 | . | few | CASSYSVSGGIYEQYF | TGTGCCAGCAGTTACTCGGTGTCCGGCGGGATCTACGAGCAGTACTTC
TRBJ2-5 | TRBV29-1 | TRBD2 | few | CSVAETLPSGQYF | TGCAGCGTTGCGGAGACCCTCCCTAGCGGGCAGTACTTC
TRBJ2-7 | TRBV21-1 | . | . | CASRKPDEQYF | TGTGCCAGCAGAAAACCGGACGAGCAGTACTTC
TRBJ1-1 | TRBV7-9 | . | few | CASSPRPGGTEAFF | TGTGCCAGCAGCCCCCGACCCGGGGGCACTGAAGCTTTCTTT
TRBJ1-2 | TRBV7-7 | TRBD1 | . | CASSPHGRGLGYTF | TGTGCTAGCAGCCCCCATGGAAGGGGGCTTGGCTACACCTTC